Below, 23 T cell receptor beta chains from the same sample are listed, as sequenced in a study of beta chain features in type 1 diabetes. Study conclusions and caveats: TCRB CDR3s from Type 1 diabetes patients were moderately but significantly shorter in all four CD4+ subsets.

The entirety of the isolated RNA underwent reverse transcription, so expressed TCRB transcripts were sequenced. Libraries were prepared by immunoSEQ multiplex PCR; TCRdb keeps only in-frame clonotypes and omits some of them. The data contain about 650,000 clones, around 12% of them seen just once; the ten biggest clones take up approximately 0.11%. No antigens are known for them. The sample consisted of naive CD4+ T cells from blood. These TCRs come from a man aged 30 to 45 with type 1 diabetes.

This clone appeared a few times. The chain carries TRBV4-3 and TRBJ2-3; D might be TRBD2 (7 bases). The CDR3 sequence is 21 residues long. V was cut by 1 base and J by 5 bases, with 31 bases left in between. Germline V lookup: CDR1 LGHNA, CDR2 YSLEER. The CDR3 DNA sequence: TGCGCCAGCAGCCAAGGTCGATTTTGGGCGGGGGCCAGGCCCTCCGGAGATACGCAGTATTTT. Amino acid sequence: CASSQGRFWAGARPSGDTQYF.

This clone turned up a few times. The J gene is TRBJ2-2, the V gene TRBV30; D is possibly TRBD1 (5 bases). The V end lost 2 bases, the J end lost 4 bases, and 11 bases lay between the germline ends. This CDR3 has 14 amino acids. The V gene's germline CDR1 is GTSNPN and CDR2 SVGIG (reference sequence). The CDR3 sequence: CAWSLGVGTGELFF. The CDR3 DNA is TGTGCCTGGAGTCTAGGGGTAGGCACCGGGGAGCTGTTTTTT.

The sample holds a few counts of this clone. The J gene is TRBJ1-2, the V gene TRBV25-1, with D tentatively TRBD1 (6 bases). With 2 bases removed from V and 4 bases from J, the gap between germline ends came to 14 bases. CDR3 length: 15 residues. CDR1 and CDR2 from the germline V gene are MGHDK and SYGVNS. DNA of the CDR3: TGTGCCAGCAGTGAAGGGGGCAGACATGTCTATGGCTACACCTTC. Translated, it gives CASSEGGRHVYGYTF.

This clone was seen more than once but under ten times. Additional DNA sequences in this sample encode the identical CDR3. The chain carries TRBV29-1 and TRBJ2-1; no definite D call. This CDR3 contains 11 residues. V shed 4 bases and J shed 6 bases, with 7 bases lying between them. Germline V CDR1 and CDR2: SQVTM, ANQGSEA. The DNA for the CDR3 is TGCAGCGTTGTGTGGGGCAATGAGCAGTTCTTC. Its translation is CSVVWGNEQFF.

This clone was observed a handful of times. CDR3 protein: CASSLRTVMNTEAFF. The CDR3 DNA is TGTGCCAGCAGCTTACGGACGGTGATGAACACTGAAGCTTTCTTT. This rearrangement joins TRBV7-3 to TRBJ1-1; D uncertain. Germline V gene data show CDR1 as SGHTA and CDR2 as FQGTGA. This CDR3 region has 15 residues. Trimming cost V 2 bases and J 0 bases, with 10 bases left between them.

J is TRBJ2-3 and V is TRBV5-4, with D hard to call. Germline lookup yields CDR1 SGHNT and CDR2 YYREEE (reference sequence). The CDR3 loop spans 13 amino acids. Trimming took 7 bases from V and 1 from J, leaving 10 bases between them. DNA for the CDR3: TGTGCCAGCGGAAACCCCCGCACAGATACGCAGTATTTT. It specifies CASGNPRTDTQYF.

J is TRBJ2-1 and V is TRBV11-2; D gene ambiguous. This CDR3 is 14 amino acids long. V lost 4 bases and J 4 bases, leaving 11 bases between the germline ends. Germline V gene lookup returns CDR1 SGHAT and CDR2 FQNNGV. The chain's CDR3 is CASSSIQRYNEQFF. The CDR3 DNA sequence: TGTGCCAGCAGCTCAATACAACGGTACAATGAGCAGTTCTTC.

The CDR3 loop is CASSETGGVGANVLTF. CDR3 nucleotides: TGTGCCAGCAGTGAGACAGGGGGCGTCGGGGCCAACGTCCTGACTTTC. The chain joins TRBV2 to TRBJ2-6; 10 positions match TRBD1. V lost 3 bases to trimming and J lost 4 bases; unmatched junction nucleotides: 3. Germline V gene data show CDR1 as SNHLY and CDR2 as FYNNEI. CDR3 length: 16 amino acids. The full variable domain, rest sourced from reference TRBV2 and TRBJ2-6, is EPEVTQTPSHQVTQMGQEVILRCVPISNHLYFYWYRQILGQKVEFLVSFYNNEISEKSEIFDDQFSVERPDGSNFTLKIRSTKLEDSAMYFCASSETGGVGANVLTFGAGSRLTVL.

The chain links TRBV6-1 to TRBJ1-2; D possibly corresponds to TRBD1 (5 bases). With 0 bases removed from V and 6 bases from J, the gap between germline ends came to 14 bases. From germline, CDR1 is MNHNS and CDR2 SASEGT. The CDR3 runs 15 residues. DNA for the CDR3: TGTGCCAGCAGTGAAGCAAAGGGGAACAGGCATGGCTACACCTTC. It encodes CASSEAKGNRHGYTF.

There are a few counts of this clone. The CDR3 coding sequence is TGCGCCAGCAGCTTGGTCCGGGCTAGCGGGGCTGACGAGCAGTACTTC. Amino acid sequence: CASSLVRASGADEQYF. V usage is TRBV5-1 and J usage is TRBJ2-7, with 9 bases identical to TRBD2. Trimming at V came to 0 bases and at J to 5 bases, leaving 9 bases not matched to a gene. The CDR3 loop spans 16 amino acids. Per germline, CDR1 SGHRS and CDR2 YFSETQ.

This chain links TRBV29-1 with TRBJ2-2, with D possibly being TRBD1 (5 bases). This CDR3 has 13 amino acids. Germline V CDR1 and CDR2: SQVTM, ANQGSEA. V lost 7 bases, J lost 6 bases, and 15 bases lay in between. The CDR3 region is CSAESQGAGELFF. Written as DNA, the CDR3 is TGCAGCGCAGAAAGTCAGGGCGCCGGGGAGCTGTTTTTT.

The rearrangement joins TRBV7-9 to TRBJ1-2; D is possibly TRBD1 (5 bases). The V end lost 5 bases, the J end lost 8 bases, and 27 bases lay between the germline ends. The CDR3 runs 17 residues. The germline V gene encodes CDR1 SEHNR and CDR2 FQNEAQ (reference sequence). The CDR3 DNA follows: TGTGCCAGCAGCCCCCTCTCGGGGACGATCCCTATGCGAGGCTACACCTTC. Amino acid sequence: CASSPLSGTIPMRGYTF.

V and J are TRBV2 and TRBJ2-7, with TRBD1 as a possible D gene (5 bases). The germline V gene has CDR1 SNHLY and CDR2 FYNNEI. The CDR3 loop spans 12 amino acids. V lost 8 bases and J 5 bases, leaving 13 bases between the germline ends. Here the CDR3 reads CASRQQVNEQYF. The DNA of the CDR3 is TGTGCCAGCCGCCAACAGGTCAACGAGCAGTACTTC. The variable domain in full, completed from reference TRBV2 and TRBJ2-7, reads EPEVTQTPSHQVTQMGQEVILRCVPISNHLYFYWYRQILGQKVEFLVSFYNNEISEKSEIFDDQFSVERPDGSNFTLKIRSTKLEDSAMYFCASRQQVNEQYFGPGTRLTVT.

To note about this clone: Other DNA sequences of this sample code for an identical CDR3. This rearrangement joins TRBV18 to TRBJ2-7, with D perhaps given as TRBD1 or TRBD2 (5 bases each). The CDR3 length is 14 residues. With 2 bases removed from V and 2 bases from J, the gap between germline ends came to 10 bases. In germline, CDR1 is KGHSH, CDR2 LQKENI. The DNA of the CDR3 is TGTGCCAGCTCACCATCCCGGGGCACCTACGAGCAGTACTTC. It specifies CASSPSRGTYEQYF.

This clone was counted only a few times. The rearrangement links TRBV29-1 to TRBJ2-7; D is unresolved. CDR1 SQVTM and CDR2 ANQGSEA come from the germline V gene. Trimming pared 4 bases from V and 0 bases from J, leaving 10 bases between. The CDR3 sequence is 13 residues long. CDR3 amino acids: CSVVTDSSYEQYF. The CDR3 DNA reads TGCAGCGTTGTGACCGATAGCTCCTACGAGCAGTACTTC.

The chain links TRBV9 to TRBJ2-5, with D perhaps TRBD1 or TRBD2 (5 bases each). The CDR3 spans 15 residues. Trimming shortened V by 5 bases and J by 1 base, and 15 bases separated the two germline ends. CDR1 and CDR2 from the germline V gene are SGDLS and YYNGEE. DNA of the CDR3: TGTGCCAGCAGTCCGACAAGTGGGACCCAAGAGACCCAGTACTTC. Translated: CASSPTSGTQETQYF.

The V call is TRBV21-1, the J call TRBJ2-5; the table's D call TRBD2 went unverified against the DNA. TRBV21-1 is a pseudogene segment. This CDR3 region has 14 residues. Written as DNA, the CDR3 is TGTGCCAGCAGCCCGGGTCCCGCCGGAGAGACCCAGTACTTC. Translated: CASSPGPAGETQYF.

The chain has TRBV25-1 and TRBJ2-3; the D gene is possibly TRBD2 (5 bases). Trimming removed 4 bases from V and 5 bases from J, with 19 bases in between. The CDR3 is 16 residues long. The germline V gene encodes CDR1 MGHDK and CDR2 SYGVNS. The CDR3 sequence: CASSGSISEALDTQYF. CDR3 in DNA: TGTGCCAGCAGTGGGTCGATTAGCGAGGCCCTAGATACGCAGTATTTT.

The chain joins TRBV18 to TRBJ2-3; possibly TRBD1 for D (6 bases). The V and J ends lost 8 bases and 2 bases respectively, with 20 bases between them. The CDR3 runs 16 residues. Looked up from germline, CDR1 is KGHSH and CDR2 is LQKENI. The CDR3: CASQTGPAGNTDTQYF. DNA for the CDR3: TGTGCCAGCCAGACAGGCCCCGCAGGGAACACAGATACGCAGTATTTT.

CDR3 loop: CASSPQTGALNQPQHF. The CDR3, as DNA: TGTGCCAGCAGCCCCCAGACAGGGGCGCTCAATCAGCCCCAGCATTTT. The rearrangement joins TRBV7-9 to TRBJ1-5; 8 bases are a match to TRBD1. The CDR3 extends over 16 amino acids. From germline, CDR1 is SEHNR and CDR2 FQNEAQ (reference sequence). V was clipped by 5 bases and J by 3 bases; unmatched bases: 9.

The rearrangement links TRBV29-1 to TRBJ2-5; D is possibly TRBD2 (6 bases). Per germline, CDR1 SQVTM and CDR2 ANQGSEA. Trimming pared 6 bases from V and 2 bases from J, leaving 10 bases between. CDR3 length: 12 residues. Here the CDR3 reads CSVAEGQETQYF. CDR3 bases: TGCAGCGTGGCGGAGGGACAAGAGACCCAGTACTTC. Variable domain in full (rest from reference TRBV29-1 and TRBJ2-5): SAVISQKPSRDICQRGTSLTIQCQVDSQVTMMFWYRQQPGQSLTLIATANQGSEATYESGFVIDKFPISRPNLTFSTLTVSNMSPEDSSIYLCSVAEGQETQYFGPGTRLLVL.

The chain has TRBV9 and TRBJ1-3; tentatively, D is TRBD1 (5 bases). The length of the CDR3 is 14 residues. Looked up from germline, CDR1 is SGDLS and CDR2 is YYNGEE. Trimming stripped 0 bases from V and 4 bases from J, with 8 bases between. This CDR3 is CASSVAGDGNTIYF. Written as DNA, the CDR3 is TGTGCCAGCAGCGTAGCGGGGGACGGAAACACCATATATTTT.

In this sample, this clone turned up a few times. This chain joins TRBV29-1 and TRBJ2-2; D possibly matches TRBD1 or TRBD2 (6 bases each). The germline gives CDR1 SQVTM, CDR2 ANQGSEA. The CDR3 spans 14 residues. V lost 8 bases to trimming and J lost 4 bases, with 17 bases between them. The CDR3 region is CSIGGTGSTGELFF. The DNA of the CDR3 is TGCAGCATCGGGGGCACAGGGAGCACCGGGGAGCTGTTTTTT.